One T cell receptor beta chain is described in this entry. The sample originates from a study of technical replicates of blood from a handful of donors. The germline V gene encodes CDR1 SGHNT and CDR2 YENEEA. This CDR3 has 13 amino acids. V lost 3 bases and J 4 bases, leaving 8 bases between the germline ends. Produced via immunoSEQ multiplex PCR; TCRdb's table is partial and in-frame only. The data show approximately 94,000 clones, with 90% to 96% seen just once and approximately 0.37% held by the top ten. The sequence was obtained from a human donor in good health. The sequenced material came from T cells isolated from PBMCs. The V and J genes are TRBV11-3 and TRBJ2-3; a possible D gene is TRBD2 (5 bases). CDR3 loop: CASSFRDPDTQYF. The CDR3 DNA sequence: TGTGCCAGCAGCTTCCGGGATCCAGATACGCAGTATTTT.